This T cell receptor (beta chain) appears in the sequencing data of a study of cytomegalovirus exposure and HLA in healthy donors. Study outcomes and limitations: In vitro data verified three CMV-associated chains as specific for CMV antigens. One variant, a missense change in DCLRE1C, was linked in a later analysis to TCR beta V- and J-gene trimming.

As concerns this clone: Antigen: not known.

With 60 Vbeta and 13 Jbeta primers, the PCR was carried out. Here immunoSEQ multiplex PCR was the method, and the copy in TCRdb shows in-frame clones only, minus some. The table has some 110,000 clones, more than 65% seen once. CDR1 and CDR2 (germline): SGHRS, YFSETQ. The V gene end was trimmed by 4 bases and the J gene end by 4 bases; junction bases not matched to a gene: 5. CDR3 length: 15 amino acids. This chain links TRBV5-1 with TRBJ1-2, with 12 bases fitting TRBD1. The receptor's source is a man in his forties or fifties in good health and CMV-seropositive. The sample taken for sequencing was PBMCs. Here the CDR3 reads CASSPGQGAFYGYTF. CDR3 nucleotide sequence: TGCGCCAGCAGCCCGGGACAGGGGGCGTTCTATGGCTACACCTTC. The complete variable domain, with remaining parts taken from reference TRBV5-1 and TRBJ1-2, reads KAGVTQTPRYLIKTRGQQVTLSCSPISGHRSVSWYQQTPGQGLQFLFEYFSETQRNKGNFPGRFSGRQFSNSRSEMNVSTLELGDSALYLCASSPGQGAFYGYTFGSGTRLTVV.